This T cell receptor beta chain was captured by sequencing in a study of human T cells and chemical hapten exposure. Study-wide background: Throughout a study of roughly 5.5 months, patients underwent weekly scalp administration of diphenylcyclopropenone doses.

Via MiXCR, TCRdb re-called the RACE reads, giving one row per CDR3 protein. This sample yields about 190,000 distinct CDR3 sequences, of which approximately 26% are seen a single time; roughly 2.3% belongs to the top ten. This clonotype came up a few times. What it recognizes is unknown. The CDR3 loop spans 14 amino acids. Germline-derived CDR1 and CDR2 are DFQATT and SNEGSKA (reference sequence). Trimming left V 3 bases short and J 5 bases short, with 17 bases between. This sample's time point: patch test 3, about 24 weeks after DPC sensitization. Treatment here: therapeutic diphenylcyclopropenone sensitization with weekly scalp DPC. Whole-study findings and limits: Because they had alopecia, donors may respond immunologically unlike healthy people.

The chain uses TRBV20-1 and TRBJ2-7; D is unresolved. The sample in question was whole blood, obtained in connection with sensitization to the hapten diphenylcyclopropenone (DPC). The origin of this receptor is a woman between 35 and 50 years old with alopecia areata. Some clones in this sample may be carry-over from other donors' samples. CDR3 protein: CSASKAAGPHEQYF. The CDR3 coding sequence is TGCAGTGCTAGTAAGGCGGCCGGGCCCCACGAGCAGTACTTC.